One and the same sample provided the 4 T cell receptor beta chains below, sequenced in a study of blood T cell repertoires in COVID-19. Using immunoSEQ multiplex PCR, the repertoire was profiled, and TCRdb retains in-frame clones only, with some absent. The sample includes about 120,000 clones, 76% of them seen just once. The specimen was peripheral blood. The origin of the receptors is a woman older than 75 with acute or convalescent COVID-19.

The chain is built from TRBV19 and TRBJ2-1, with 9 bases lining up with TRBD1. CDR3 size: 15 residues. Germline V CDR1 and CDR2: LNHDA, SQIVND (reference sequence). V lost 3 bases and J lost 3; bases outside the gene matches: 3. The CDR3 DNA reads TGTGCCAGTAGTATTGGGGGACAGGGCTACAATGAGCAGTTCTTC. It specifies CASSIGGQGYNEQFF.

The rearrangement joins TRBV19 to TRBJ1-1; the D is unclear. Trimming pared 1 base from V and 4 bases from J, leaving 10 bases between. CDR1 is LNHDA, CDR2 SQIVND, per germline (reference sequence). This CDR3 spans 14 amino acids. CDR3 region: CASSIGALGTEAFF. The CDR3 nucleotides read TGTGCCAGTAGTATAGGGGCGTTGGGCACTGAAGCTTTCTTT.

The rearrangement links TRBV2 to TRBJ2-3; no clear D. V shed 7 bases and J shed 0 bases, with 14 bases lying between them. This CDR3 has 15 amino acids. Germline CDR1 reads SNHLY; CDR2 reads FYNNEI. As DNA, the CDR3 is TGTGCCAGCACTCCACTTATCCCTAGCACAGATACGCAGTATTTT. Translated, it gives CASTPLIPSTDTQYF.

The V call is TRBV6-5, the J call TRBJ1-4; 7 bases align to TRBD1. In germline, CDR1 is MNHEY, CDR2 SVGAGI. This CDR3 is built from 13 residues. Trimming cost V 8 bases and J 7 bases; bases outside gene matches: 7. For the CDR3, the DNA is TGTGCCAGCCACGGGACAGCAGGTGAAAAACTGTTTTTT. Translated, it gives CASHGTAGEKLFF.